This T cell receptor beta chain was captured by sequencing in a study of T cell responses to AZD1222 COVID-19 vaccine. Findings and caveats of the study: Compared with day 0, the breadth and depth of the Spike-specific TCR repertoire rose significantly after two doses of AZD1222.

Concerning this clone: Its antigen is still unknown.

The CDR3 runs 14 residues. V was pared by 6 bases and J by 7 bases, with 6 bases of the junction left unmatched. Germline V gene sequence: CDR1 MDHEN, CDR2 SYDVKM. Method: immunoSEQ multiplex PCR; TCRdb's copy keeps in-frame clones and lacks some. Among 130,000 to 150,000 clones listed, around 91% were seen once. The chain carries TRBV28 and TRBJ2-1, with 10 bases matching TRBD1. This TCR derives from an adult in good health. The sample here was peripheral blood, taken on day 0 of AZD1222 vaccination. Here the CDR3 reads CASRLGQGENEQFF. The CDR3, as DNA: TGTGCCAGCAGACTCGGACAGGGGGAGAATGAGCAGTTCTTC.